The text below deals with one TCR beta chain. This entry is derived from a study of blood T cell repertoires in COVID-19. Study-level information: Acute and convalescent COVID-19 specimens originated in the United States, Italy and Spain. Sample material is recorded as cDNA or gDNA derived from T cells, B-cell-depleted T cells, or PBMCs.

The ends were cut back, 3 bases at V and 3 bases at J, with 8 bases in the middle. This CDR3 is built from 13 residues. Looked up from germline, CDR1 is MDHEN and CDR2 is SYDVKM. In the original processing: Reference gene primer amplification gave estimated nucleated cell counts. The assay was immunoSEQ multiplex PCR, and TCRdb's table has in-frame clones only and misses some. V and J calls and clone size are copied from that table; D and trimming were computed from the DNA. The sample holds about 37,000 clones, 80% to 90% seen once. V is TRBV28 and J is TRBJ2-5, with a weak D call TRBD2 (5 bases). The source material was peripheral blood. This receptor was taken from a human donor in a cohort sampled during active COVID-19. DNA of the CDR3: TGTGCCAGCAGTTTCCCCGGGGAAGAGACCCAGTACTTC. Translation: CASSFPGEETQYF.